This T cell receptor (beta chain) was recorded in a study of CXCR3-negative and CXCR3-positive naive CD8 T cells. Triplicates of over 250,000 cells were sorted from each CD8+ T cell subset. As for this clonotype: As yet, its antigen is unknown.

Study results and caveats: Memory cells diverged, while naive CXCR3-positive and CXCR3-negative cells had similar TRBV-TRBJ usage. With CXCR3 expression partially decreased after cryopreservation, most assays relied on fresh PBMCs.

Through 5' RACE with UMI labels, the TRB cDNA libraries were prepared. TCRdb reprocessed the 5' RACE reads and keeps a single row for each CDR3 protein, giving no DNA. The table for this sample gives about 56,000 distinct CDR3 sequences. This TCR was sampled from a human donor in good health. Some clones in this sample may be carry-over from other donors' samples. Source material: memory CD8+ T cells from blood.

The CDR3 loop is CASSPPTTYEQYF. The chain recombines TRBV27 with TRBJ2-7; the D call from TCRdb, TRBD1, cannot be confirmed without DNA. Germline CDR1 is MNHEY and CDR2 is SMNVEV (reference sequence). This CDR3 is 13 amino acids long.